The 11 T cell receptor beta chains below were found in one sample sequenced in a study of blood T cell repertoires in COVID-19. TCRdb keeps only in-frame clones here, not all; method: immunoSEQ multiplex PCR. The profile shows 90,000 to 150,000 clones, approximately 85% of them singletons. The sequenced sample consisted of peripheral blood. Receptors were obtained from a man older than 75 with acute or convalescent COVID-19.

The chain employs TRBV11-2 and TRBJ1-6, with 7 bases identical to TRBD1. The V gene end was trimmed by 4 bases and the J gene end by 13 bases; junction bases not matched to a gene: 10. The CDR3 extends over 14 amino acids. Germline V gives CDR1 SGHAT, CDR2 FQNNGV. In nucleotides, the CDR3 is TGTGCCAGCAGCTCCCCGGGGACAGCCGCCCCCCTCCACTTT. Its translation: CASSSPGTAAPLHF.

Remarks on this clone: One junction end does not reproduce the germline sequence, and a read error may be involved. The V and J genes are TRBV6-5 and TRBJ2-5, with D possibly being TRBD2 (6 bases). Germline loops: CDR1 MNHEY, CDR2 SVGAGI. This CDR3 spans 13 amino acids. DNA of the CDR3: TGTGCCAGCACTTGGGGGGACCAAGGGACCCAGTACTTC. Amino acids: CASTWGDQGTQYF.

V is TRBV11-2 and J is TRBJ1-2, with TRBD1 matching over 7 bases. CDR3 length: 16 amino acids. In germline, CDR1 is SGHAT, CDR2 FQNNGV. J gave up 8 bases and V 3 bases, and 15 bases lay outside the gene matches. The CDR3 protein is CASSLGLVQGDRGYTF. Here the CDR3 DNA reads TGTGCCAGCAGCTTGGGCCTCGTGCAGGGGGATCGAGGCTACACCTTC.

The V call is TRBV10-3, the J call TRBJ2-5; D is possibly TRBD2 (6 bases). Germline lookup yields CDR1 ENHRY and CDR2 SYGVKD. The ends were cut back, 5 bases at V and 2 bases at J, with 9 bases in the middle. The CDR3 is 13 residues long. The CDR3 sequence is CAISPGVQETQYF. In DNA, the CDR3 is TGTGCCATCAGTCCGGGAGTTCAAGAGACCCAGTACTTC.

The sample holds a few counts of this clone. The CDR3 sequence: CASSLAPRQERFF. In DNA, the CDR3 is TGCGCCAGCAGCTTGGCCCCCCGACAGGAGCGGTTTTTT. V is TRBV5-1 and J is TRBJ1-4; the D gene is possibly TRBD1 (6 bases). CDR1 and CDR2 (germline): SGHRS, YFSETQ. The CDR3 consists of 13 residues. V shed 0 bases and J shed 16 bases, with 16 bases lying between them.

The gene calls are TRBV10-1 and TRBJ2-4, with D possibly matching TRBD1 (6 bases). The CDR3 is 20 amino acids. V was clipped by 0 bases and J by 2 bases, with 23 bases between them. Germline V gene lookup returns CDR1 WNHNN and CDR2 SYGVQD (reference sequence). This chain's CDR3 is CASSESGARGPAWTKNIQYF. The CDR3 DNA follows: TGCGCCAGCAGTGAGTCGGGGGCACGAGGGCCCGCTTGGACCAAAAACATTCAGTACTTC.

The rearrangement uses TRBV9 and TRBJ2-1, with D perhaps matching TRBD1 (5 bases). Germline CDR1 reads SGDLS; CDR2 reads YYNGEE. The CDR3 has 15 residues. Trimming took 4 bases from V and 0 from J, leaving 11 bases between them. Here the CDR3 reads CASSTTVSSYNEQFF. The CDR3 region has the DNA TGTGCCAGCAGCACGACAGTGAGCTCCTACAATGAGCAGTTCTTC.

As to this clone: Other DNA sequences from this sample encode an identical CDR3 as well. The V call is TRBV5-1, the J call TRBJ1-1; TRBD1 is a possible D gene (5 bases). V lost 0 bases, J lost 4 bases, and 7 bases lay in between. This CDR3 has 13 amino acids. The germline V gene has CDR1 SGHRS and CDR2 YFSETQ. The CDR3 loop is CASSLVRGTEAFF. Written as DNA, the CDR3 is TGCGCCAGCAGCTTGGTAAGGGGCACTGAAGCTTTCTTT. The full variable domain, completed using reference TRBV5-1 and TRBJ1-1, is KAGVTQTPRYLIKTRGQQVTLSCSPISGHRSVSWYQQTPGQGLQFLFEYFSETQRNKGNFPGRFSGRQFSNSRSEMNVSTLELGDSALYLCASSLVRGTEAFFGQGTRLTVV.

With respect to this clone: The same CDR3 also results from other DNA sequences found in this sample. This sequence joins TRBV3-1 (or the pseudogene TRBV3-2) and TRBJ1-1; D is uncertain. Germline lookup yields CDR1 LGHDT and CDR2 YNNKEL (reference sequence). The CDR3 extends over 13 amino acids. Trimming took off 1 base at V and 2 bases at J, with 5 bases between the two ends. The CDR3 DNA reads as TGTGCCAGCAGCCAAGTCAAAAACACTGAAGCTTTCTTT. This translates into CASSQVKNTEAFF.

This chain uses TRBV18 with TRBJ2-3, with a possible D match to TRBD2 (6 bases). V dropped 0 bases and J dropped 8 bases, with 9 bases sitting between them. Germline V gene data show CDR1 as KGHSH and CDR2 as LQKENI. The CDR3 contains 13 residues. The CDR3 loop reads CASSPPHGGTQYF. CDR3 bases: TGTGCCAGCTCACCACCTCACGGGGGTACGCAGTATTTT.

The chain couples TRBV19 to TRBJ2-1, with a possible D match to TRBD2 (5 bases). Trimming left V 7 bases short and J 4 bases short, with 14 bases between. Germline CDR1 LNHDA, CDR2 SQIVND (reference sequence). The CDR3 has 14 amino acids. The CDR3 DNA follows: TGTGCCAGTACCCGGGGTGAGGTGTACAATGAGCAGTTCTTC. It yields the protein CASTRGEVYNEQFF.